The rows below give T cell receptor beta chains drawn from one sample of a study of vaccination effects on CD4 cells after COVID-19. The protocol was immunoSEQ multiplex PCR, while the TCRdb copy is restricted to in-frame clones and leaves out a portion. The data hold roughly 30,000 clones, with about three quarters observed a single time. The antigens for these receptors are not known. The sample was CD4+ T cells from PBMCs cultured with HCoV-OC43 spike peptides, taken before COVID-19 vaccination. All receptors derive from a human donor who received a COVID-19 vaccine. CDR3s include the opening cysteine and the closing phenylalanine or tryptophan. The D gene is left open where the match is weak. Clone size is not always given. Where it is, it says once, few, many or a class for expanded clones.

j_gene | d_gene | v_gene | abundance | CDR3aa | CDR3nt
TRBJ2-2 | NA | TRBV27 | NA | CASRLGWAYTGELFF | TGTGCCAGCAGACTAGGGTGGGCATACACCGGGGAGCTGTTTTTT
TRBJ1-3 | NA | TRBV29-1 | NA | CSVEVEGRRNTIYF | TGCAGCGTTGAAGTGGAGGGGCGAAGAAACACCATATATTTT
TRBJ2-1 | NA | TRBV10-3 | NA | CAISESNHNEQFF | TGTGCCATCAGTGAAAGTAACCACAATGAGCAGTTCTTC
TRBJ1-2 | NA | TRBV21-1 | NA | CASSKASEGQGRKENGYTF | TGTGCCAGCAGCAAAGCGTCCGAGGGGCAGGGAAGGAAAGAGAATGGCTACACCTTC
TRBJ2-7 | NA | TRBV3-1/TRBV3-2 | few | CASSQGQVYEQYF | TGTGCCAGCAGCCAAGGACAGGTCTACGAGCAGTACTTC
TRBJ1-1 | NA | TRBV5-1 | few | CASSLLLGDEAFF | TGCGCCAGCAGCTTGTTATTGGGCGATGAAGCTTTCTTT
TRBJ1-2 | NA | TRBV11-3 | NA | CASSLRTRPIYGYTF | TGTGCCAGCAGCCTCCGGACACGGCCCATCTATGGCTACACCTTC
TRBJ2-3 | NA | TRBV7-2 | NA | CASSLALGGLVGTQYF | TGTGCCAGCAGCTTAGCTCTGGGCGGCCTCGTGGGTACGCAGTATTTT
TRBJ2-5 | NA | TRBV4-2 | NA | CASSRRTRSSETQYF | TGTGCCAGCAGCCGCCGAACTAGGAGTTCAGAGACCCAGTACTTC
TRBJ1-5 | NA | TRBV2 | NA | CASERDGQPQHF | TGTGCCAGCGAAAGGGACGGTCAGCCCCAGCATTTT
TRBJ1-1 | NA | TRBV7-9 | NA | CASKIGPNTEAFF | TGTGCCAGCAAGATAGGTCCTAACACTGAAGCTTTCTTT
TRBJ1-6 | NA | TRBV5-1 | few | CASSLRPLGDSPLHF | TGCGCCAGCAGCTTGAGGCCACTAGGTGATTCACCCCTCCACTTT
TRBJ1-4 | NA | TRBV18 | once | CASSLGATNEKLFF | TGTGCCAGCTCACTGGGTGCAACTAATGAAAAACTGTTTTTT
TRBJ2-5 | NA | TRBV9 | NA | CASSVGSLPGMETQYF | TGTGCCAGCAGCGTAGGGTCTCTCCCGGGTATGGAGACCCAGTACTTC
TRBJ2-7 | TRBD1 | TRBV11-2 | NA | CASSSPTGGFFYEQYF | TGTGCCAGCAGCTCCCCGACAGGGGGCTTTTTCTACGAGCAGTACTTC
TRBJ2-1 | NA | TRBV19 | once | CASSIDLRPSQFF | TGTGCCAGTAGTATAGATCTGAGGCCCTCGCAGTTCTTC
TRBJ1-6 | NA | TRBV4-2 | few | CASTQNGGKGYNSPLHF | TGTGCCAGCACCCAAAACGGGGGAAAGGGCTATAATTCACCCCTCCACTTT
TRBJ1-5 | NA | TRBV25-1 | NA | CASSDGSGWNQPQHF | TGTGCCAGCAGTGATGGTTCAGGGTGGAATCAGCCCCAGCATTTT
TRBJ2-1 | TRBD2 | TRBV9 | NA | CASSRLAGGGPYNEQFF | TGTGCCAGCAGCCGGCTAGCGGGGGGCGGGCCCTACAATGAGCAGTTCTTC
TRBJ1-2 | NA | TRBV5-1 | NA | CASSAGTSDYGYTF | TGCGCCAGCAGCGCCGGGACAAGTGACTATGGCTACACCTTC
TRBJ1-2 | NA | TRBV7-2 | few | CASSFQGGGYTF | TGTGCCAGCAGCTTCCAGGGAGGGGGCTACACCTTC
TRBJ1-6 | NA | TRBV3-1/TRBV3-2 | NA | CASSQVWGRVNSPLHF | TGTGCCAGCAGCCAAGTCTGGGGCAGGGTGAATTCACCCCTCCACTTT
TRBJ1-2 | NA | TRBV30 | NA | CAWSVGTSGGYTF | TGTGCCTGGAGTGTAGGGACCTCGGGGGGCTACACCTTC
TRBJ1-5 | NA | TRBV12-3/TRBV12-4 | few | CASTFGGNQPQHF | TGTGCCAGCACCTTCGGGGGCAATCAGCCCCAGCATTTT
TRBJ2-7 | TRBD1 | TRBV5-4 | NA | CASSSSYRGDYEQYF | TGTGCCAGCAGCTCGAGCTACAGGGGTGACTACGAGCAGTACTTC
TRBJ1-1 | TRBD1 | TRBV5-1 | NA | CASSSGQGGIGAFF | TGCGCCAGCAGCTCAGGACAGGGTGGAATAGGGGCTTTCTTT
TRBJ1-2 | TRBD1 | TRBV6-5 | NA | CASTQGAGGYTF | TGTGCCAGCACCCAGGGGGCGGGTGGCTACACCTTC
TRBJ1-1 | NA | TRBV3-1/TRBV3-2 | NA | CASSPRDPFEAFF | TGTGCCAGCAGCCCACGGGACCCCTTTGAAGCTTTCTTT
TRBJ2-7 | NA | TRBV3-1/TRBV3-2 | NA | CASSQVASNEQYF | TGTGCCAGCAGCCAAGTGGCTAGTAACGAGCAGTACTTC
TRBJ2-2 | NA | TRBV19 | NA | CASSIGWGTELFF | TGTGCCAGTAGTATAGGGTGGGGAACAGAGCTGTTTTTT
TRBJ2-2 | TRBD2 | TRBV25-1 | NA | CASHGLAGGTGELFF | TGTGCCAGCCATGGACTAGCGGGGGGCACCGGGGAGCTGTTTTTT
TRBJ2-7 | TRBD2 | TRBV2 | few | CASSRGGYEQYF | TGTGCCAGCAGCCGGGGGGGCTACGAGCAGTACTTC
TRBJ2-2 | NA | TRBV7-2 | NA | CASSLEGPLPGELFF | TGTGCCAGCAGTTTAGAGGGGCCCTTACCCGGGGAGCTGTTTTTT
TRBJ1-4 | NA | TRBV2 | NA | CASSELGAGNEKLFF | TGTGCCAGCAGTGAACTAGGGGCGGGGAATGAAAAACTGTTTTTT
TRBJ1-2 | NA | TRBV28 | NA | CASTPEGPLYGYTF | TGTGCCAGCACCCCGGAGGGCCCCCTCTATGGCTACACCTTC
TRBJ2-3 | NA | TRBV9 | once | CASSVKKQGRVTDTQYF | TGTGCCAGCAGCGTTAAAAAACAGGGGAGGGTGACAGATACGCAGTATTTT
TRBJ2-1 | NA | TRBV18 | NA | CASSNDNEQFF | TGTGCCAGCTCGAATGACAATGAGCAGTTCTTC
TRBJ2-1 | NA | TRBV6-5 | NA | CASSYRGSGYNEQFF | TGTGCCAGCAGTTACCGGGGTAGCGGATACAATGAGCAGTTCTTC
TRBJ1-2 | NA | TRBV5-1 | NA | CASSPPGTEYKGYTF | TGCGCCAGCAGCCCCCCCGGGACGGAGTATAAGGGCTACACCTTC
TRBJ2-3 | TRBD1 | TRBV11-2 | NA | CASSLGRGRTDTQYF | TGTGCCAGCAGCTTAGGCAGGGGGCGAACAGATACGCAGTATTTT
TRBJ1-5 | TRBD1 | TRBV6-6 | NA | CASSLGTVSNQPQHF | TGTGCCAGCAGTCTAGGGACAGTTAGCAATCAGCCCCAGCATTTT
TRBJ2-1 | TRBD2 | TRBV4-2 | NA | CASSPEAGGPGNEQFF | TGTGCCAGCAGCCCAGAAGCGGGGGGGCCGGGCAATGAGCAGTTCTTC
TRBJ2-7 | NA | TRBV9 | NA | CASSRDSEQYF | TGTGCCAGCAGCCGAGACAGCGAGCAGTACTTC
TRBJ2-5 | NA | TRBV18 | NA | CASSPEMAETQYF | TGTGCCAGCTCACCTGAAATGGCAGAGACCCAGTACTTC
TRBJ1-1 | NA | TRBV29-1 | NA | CSDESGYRGAFF | TGCAGCGACGAGTCAGGGTATAGGGGAGCTTTCTTT
TRBJ2-7 | NA | TRBV19 | NA | CASSSMTGYEQYF | TGTGCCAGTAGTAGTATGACAGGCTACGAGCAGTACTTC
TRBJ2-1 | TRBD2 | TRBV5-4 | once | CASSLESSGRAVEFF | TGTGCCAGCAGCTTGGAGTCTAGCGGGAGGGCCGTCGAGTTCTTC
TRBJ1-1 | NA | TRBV12-3/TRBV12-4 | NA | CASSPQNTEAFF | TGTGCCAGCAGTCCCCAGAACACTGAAGCTTTCTTT
TRBJ2-3 | TRBD1 | TRBV6-4 | once | CASSDSGQGTDTQYF | TGTGCCAGCAGTGACTCGGGACAGGGGACAGATACGCAGTATTTT
TRBJ2-5 | NA | TRBV5-4 | NA | CASSRDAQETQYF | TGTGCCAGCAGCCGGGACGCCCAAGAGACCCAGTACTTC
TRBJ1-6 | NA | TRBV20-1 | NA | CSASYPDLSSYNSPLHF | TGCAGTGCTAGTTATCCCGATCTATCCTCCTATAATTCACCCCTCCACTTT
TRBJ1-4 | NA | TRBV19 | NA | CASSMSATNEKLFF | TGTGCCAGTAGTATGAGTGCAACTAATGAAAAACTGTTTTTT
TRBJ2-7 | NA | TRBV12-3/TRBV12-4 | NA | CASSLDSAYEQYF | TGTGCCAGCAGTTTAGACAGCGCCTACGAGCAGTACTTC